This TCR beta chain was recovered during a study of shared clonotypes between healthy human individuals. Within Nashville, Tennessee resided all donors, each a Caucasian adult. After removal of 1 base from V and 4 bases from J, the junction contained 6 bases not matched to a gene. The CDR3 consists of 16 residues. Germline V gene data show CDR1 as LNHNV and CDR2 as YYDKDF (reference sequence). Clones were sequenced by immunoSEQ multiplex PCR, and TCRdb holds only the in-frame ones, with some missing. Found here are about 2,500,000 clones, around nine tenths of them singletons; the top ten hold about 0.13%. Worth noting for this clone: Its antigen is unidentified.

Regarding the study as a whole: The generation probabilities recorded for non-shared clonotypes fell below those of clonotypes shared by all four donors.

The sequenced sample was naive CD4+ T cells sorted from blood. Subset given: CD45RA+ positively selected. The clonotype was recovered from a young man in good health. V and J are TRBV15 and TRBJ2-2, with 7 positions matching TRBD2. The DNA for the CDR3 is TGTGCCACCAGCAGAGGAGGACTAGTCGGCACCGGGGAGCTGTTTTTT. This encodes CATSRGGLVGTGELFF.